These T cell receptor beta chains were read from a single sample in a study of T cell responses to AZD1222 COVID-19 vaccine. Clones were read by immunoSEQ multiplex PCR, and TCRdb kept only the in-frame ones, dropping some. The sample shows about 190,000 clones, around 87% of them seen only once. This specimen was peripheral blood, taken on day 0 of MenACWY control vaccination. The receptors were gathered from an adult in good health. Both conserved end residues are part of each CDR3. A D gene is named only where the DNA matches it firmly. Rows may omit the clone size; those that give it use once, few, many or a size class.

v_call: TRBV5-1; clone_size: NA; d_call: TRBD2; j_call: TRBJ2-2; cdr3_aa: CASSPRLAGGNTGELFF; cdr3_nt: TGCGCCAGCAGCCCTAGGCTAGCGGGAGGGAACACCGGGGAGCTGTTTTTT
v_call: TRBV4-2; clone_size: NA; d_call: NA; j_call: TRBJ2-7; cdr3_aa: CASSQAAAYSYEQYF; cdr3_nt: TGTGCCAGCAGCCAAGCGGCCGCTTACTCCTACGAGCAGTACTTC
v_call: TRBV9; clone_size: NA; d_call: NA; j_call: TRBJ1-1; cdr3_aa: CASSVGGRDTEAFF; cdr3_nt: TGTGCCAGCAGCGTAGGAGGTAGGGACACTGAAGCTTTCTTT
v_call: TRBV5-1; clone_size: NA; d_call: NA; j_call: TRBJ1-3; cdr3_aa: CASSEDISAGNTIYF; cdr3_nt: TGCGCCAGCAGCGAGGACATTAGCGCTGGAAACACCATATATTTT
v_call: TRBV7-2; clone_size: NA; d_call: NA; j_call: TRBJ2-3; cdr3_aa: CASSLAAGHLTDTQYF; cdr3_nt: TGTGCCAGCAGCTTGGCCGCGGGACACCTCACAGATACGCAGTATTTT
v_call: TRBV29-1; clone_size: NA; d_call: NA; j_call: TRBJ2-7; cdr3_aa: CSVAMGPYEQYF; cdr3_nt: TGCAGCGTCGCAATGGGACCTTACGAGCAGTACTTC
v_call: TRBV19; clone_size: NA; d_call: NA; j_call: TRBJ1-2; cdr3_aa: CASSIWGVDYGYTF; cdr3_nt: TGTGCCAGTAGTATTTGGGGCGTTGACTATGGCTACACCTTC
v_call: TRBV7-2; clone_size: NA; d_call: NA; j_call: TRBJ1-2; cdr3_aa: CASSLETGGYTF; cdr3_nt: TGTGCCAGCAGCTTAGAGACAGGCGGCTACACCTTC
v_call: TRBV5-1; clone_size: NA; d_call: NA; j_call: TRBJ1-6; cdr3_aa: CASSLQQPHNSPLHF; cdr3_nt: TGCGCCAGCAGTTTGCAGCAACCCCATAATTCACCCCTCCACTTT
v_call: TRBV6-1; clone_size: once; d_call: NA; j_call: TRBJ1-5; cdr3_aa: CASSEDQPQHF; cdr3_nt: TGTGCCAGCAGTGAAGATCAGCCCCAGCATTTT
v_call: TRBV12-3/TRBV12-4; clone_size: NA; d_call: NA; j_call: TRBJ2-7; cdr3_aa: CASSFSTGHEQYF; cdr3_nt: TGTGCCAGCAGTTTCAGCACAGGGCACGAGCAGTACTTC
v_call: TRBV16; clone_size: NA; d_call: NA; j_call: TRBJ1-2; cdr3_aa: CASTPIDPANYGYTF; cdr3_nt: TGTGCCAGCACCCCAATCGACCCAGCCAACTATGGCTACACCTTC
v_call: TRBV7-2; clone_size: NA; d_call: NA; j_call: TRBJ1-5; cdr3_aa: CASSSDRFQPQHF; cdr3_nt: TGTGCCAGCAGTTCCGACCGATTCCAGCCCCAGCATTTT
v_call: TRBV7-2; clone_size: NA; d_call: NA; j_call: TRBJ1-1; cdr3_aa: CASIVMGEAFF; cdr3_nt: TGTGCCAGCATAGTTATGGGTGAAGCTTTCTTT
v_call: TRBV7-3; clone_size: NA; d_call: NA; j_call: TRBJ2-1; cdr3_aa: CASSFPGLEQFF; cdr3_nt: TGTGCCAGCAGCTTCCCGGGACTTGAGCAGTTCTTC
v_call: TRBV5-8; clone_size: once; d_call: NA; j_call: TRBJ1-5; cdr3_aa: CASSLEPRSNQPQHF; cdr3_nt: TGTGCCAGCAGCTTGGAGCCACGTAGCAATCAGCCCCAGCATTTT
v_call: TRBV19; clone_size: NA; d_call: TRBD1; j_call: TRBJ1-1; cdr3_aa: CASSIKGAFITEAFF; cdr3_nt: TGTGCCAGTAGTATAAAGGGGGCGTTTATCACTGAAGCTTTCTTT
v_call: TRBV4-3; clone_size: NA; d_call: NA; j_call: TRBJ1-1; cdr3_aa: CASSQPGQSAEAFF; cdr3_nt: TGCGCCAGCAGCCAACCCGGACAGTCCGCTGAAGCTTTCTTT
v_call: TRBV7-8; clone_size: few; d_call: NA; j_call: TRBJ1-1; cdr3_aa: CASSLVRVGSGTEAFF; cdr3_nt: TGTGCCAGCAGCTTAGTACGAGTCGGATCGGGGACTGAAGCTTTCTTT
v_call: TRBV9; clone_size: NA; d_call: NA; j_call: TRBJ1-1; cdr3_aa: CASSVERGPAFF; cdr3_nt: TGTGCCAGCAGCGTAGAGCGGGGGCCAGCTTTCTTT
v_call: TRBV27; clone_size: NA; d_call: NA; j_call: TRBJ1-2; cdr3_aa: CASAPRAQGLYTF; cdr3_nt: TGTGCCAGCGCTCCGAGAGCACAGGGCCTGTACACCTTC
v_call: TRBV7-6; clone_size: NA; d_call: TRBD1; j_call: TRBJ2-3; cdr3_aa: CASSPLWTGGTYTQYF; cdr3_nt: TGTGCCAGCAGCCCCCTGTGGACAGGGGGCACATATACGCAGTATTTT
v_call: TRBV18; clone_size: once; d_call: NA; j_call: TRBJ1-2; cdr3_aa: CASSPPGGLGGYTF; cdr3_nt: TGTGCCAGCTCACCACCGGGAGGGTTAGGAGGCTACACCTTC
v_call: TRBV11-2; clone_size: NA; d_call: TRBD2; j_call: TRBJ2-2; cdr3_aa: CASSLVVSGGSNTGELFF; cdr3_nt: TGTGCCAGCAGCTTAGTGGTTAGCGGGGGGTCGAACACCGGGGAGCTGTTTTTT
v_call: TRBV5-4; clone_size: once; d_call: TRBD1; j_call: TRBJ1-2; cdr3_aa: CASSLAAGRGYDSYTF; cdr3_nt: TGTGCCAGCAGCTTGGCGGCGGGCAGGGGGTATGACAGCTACACCTTC
v_call: TRBV6-5; clone_size: NA; d_call: TRBD1; j_call: TRBJ2-3; cdr3_aa: CASSRQGADTQYF; cdr3_nt: TGTGCCAGCAGTCGACAGGGGGCAGATACGCAGTATTTT
v_call: TRBV24-1; clone_size: NA; d_call: NA; j_call: TRBJ1-5; cdr3_aa: CATSDRSGNNQPQHF; cdr3_nt: TGTGCCACCAGTGATCGAAGTGGGAACAATCAGCCCCAGCATTTT
v_call: TRBV19; clone_size: NA; d_call: NA; j_call: TRBJ2-1; cdr3_aa: CASSPSYNEQFF; cdr3_nt: TGTGCCAGTTCACCCTCCTACAATGAGCAGTTCTTC
v_call: TRBV7-6; clone_size: NA; d_call: NA; j_call: TRBJ2-1; cdr3_aa: CASSLAMGSYNEQFF; cdr3_nt: TGTGCCAGCAGCTTAGCCATGGGCTCCTACAATGAGCAGTTCTTC
v_call: TRBV3-1/TRBV3-2; clone_size: NA; d_call: TRBD1; j_call: TRBJ2-3; cdr3_aa: CASAGTGRDTQYF; cdr3_nt: TGTGCCAGCGCTGGGACAGGGAGAGATACGCAGTATTTT
v_call: TRBV3-1/TRBV3-2; clone_size: NA; d_call: TRBD1; j_call: TRBJ2-5; cdr3_aa: CASSTRTGGETQYF; cdr3_nt: TGTGCCAGCAGCACCCGGACAGGGGGGGAGACCCAGTACTTC
v_call: TRBV6-1; clone_size: NA; d_call: TRBD1; j_call: TRBJ1-1; cdr3_aa: CASSEGRRGRGLGEAFF; cdr3_nt: TGTGCCAGCAGTGAGGGTAGGAGGGGGCGCGGGCTCGGTGAAGCTTTCTTT
v_call: TRBV6-1; clone_size: NA; d_call: NA; j_call: TRBJ2-2; cdr3_aa: CASSEVSEPTTGELFF; cdr3_nt: TGTGCCAGCAGTGAAGTCTCTGAACCAACCACCGGGGAGCTGTTTTTT